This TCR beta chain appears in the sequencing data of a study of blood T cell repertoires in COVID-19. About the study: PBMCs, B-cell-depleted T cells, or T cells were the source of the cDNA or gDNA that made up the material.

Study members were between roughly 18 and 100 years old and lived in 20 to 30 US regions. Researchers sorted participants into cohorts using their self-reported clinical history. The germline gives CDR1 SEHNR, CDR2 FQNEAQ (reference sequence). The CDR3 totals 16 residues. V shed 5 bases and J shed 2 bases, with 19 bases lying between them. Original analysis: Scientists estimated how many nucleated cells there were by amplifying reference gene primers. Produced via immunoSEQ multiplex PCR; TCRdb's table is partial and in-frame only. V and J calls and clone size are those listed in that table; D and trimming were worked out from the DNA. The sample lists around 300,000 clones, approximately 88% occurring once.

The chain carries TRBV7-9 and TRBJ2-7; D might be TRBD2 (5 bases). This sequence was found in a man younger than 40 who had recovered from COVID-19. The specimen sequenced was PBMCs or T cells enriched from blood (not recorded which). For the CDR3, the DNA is TGTGCCAGCAGCCCCCGACTGGGAAACGGGGCCTACGAGCAGTACTTC. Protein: CASSPRLGNGAYEQYF.